This entry features one TCR beta chain sequence. This specimen comes from a study of identical twins. The CDR3 is 13 amino acids. The germline V and J ends were trimmed by 10 bases and 2 bases, with 14 bases remaining between them. TCRdb recomputed calls from the 5' RACE reads with MiXCR, one row per CDR3 protein. The sample lists 450,000 or so distinct CDR3 sequences, approximately 25% occurring once. This sample was also put to use in a study of T cells expressing NK-cell markers.

The receptor was isolated from a woman under 30 in good health. The chain has TRBV12-3 or TRBV12-4 and TRBJ1-1; D is unresolved. Sequences were obtained from CD4+ T cells sorted from blood. Here the CDR3 reads CATQFRDNTEAFF. In nucleotides, the CDR3 is TGTGCCACCCAGTTTAGAGATAACACTGAAGCTTTCTTT.